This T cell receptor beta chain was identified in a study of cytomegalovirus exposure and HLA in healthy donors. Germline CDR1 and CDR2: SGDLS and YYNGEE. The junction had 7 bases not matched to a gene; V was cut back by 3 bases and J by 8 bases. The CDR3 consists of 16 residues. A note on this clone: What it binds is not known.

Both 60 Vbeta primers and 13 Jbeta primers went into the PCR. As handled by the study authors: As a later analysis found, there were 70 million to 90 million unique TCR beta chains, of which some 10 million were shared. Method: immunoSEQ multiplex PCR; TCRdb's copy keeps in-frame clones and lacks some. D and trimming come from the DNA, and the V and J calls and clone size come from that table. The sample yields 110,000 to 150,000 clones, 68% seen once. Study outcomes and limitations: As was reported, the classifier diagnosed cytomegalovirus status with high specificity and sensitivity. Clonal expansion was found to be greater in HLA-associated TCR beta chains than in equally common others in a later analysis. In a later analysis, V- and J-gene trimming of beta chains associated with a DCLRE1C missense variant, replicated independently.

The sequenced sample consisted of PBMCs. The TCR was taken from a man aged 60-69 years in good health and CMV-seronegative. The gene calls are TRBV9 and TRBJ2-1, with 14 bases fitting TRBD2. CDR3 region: CASSDRLAGGVDEQFF. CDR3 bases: TGTGCCAGCAGCGACAGACTAGCGGGAGGGGTAGATGAGCAGTTCTTC.